These T cell receptor beta chains were read from a single sample in a study of T cells after yellow fever vaccination. Each CDR3 protein is one row after TCRdb ran MiXCR on the 5' RACE reads. Among approximately 330,000 distinct CDR3 sequences listed, roughly an eighth were seen once. This material consisted of CD4+ T cells sorted from PBMCs, taken 15 days after the yellow fever booster vaccination. These receptors were obtained from a man aged 18 to 30 who received the YFV17D yellow fever vaccine. The CDR3 runs from the conserved cysteine through the conserved F or W. Each record gives: V gene, J gene, clone size, D gene, CDR3 protein, CDR3 DNA. D genes are given only for firm matches. Only some rows state a clone size, as once, few, many or a class for expanded clones.

TRBV5-1	TRBJ2-7	many	TRBD1	CASSLDGTGHNEQYF	TGCGCCAGCAGCTTGGATGGGACAGGTCACAACGAGCAGTACTTC
TRBV5-1	TRBJ2-2	-	-	CASNLQVPNTGELFF	TGCGCCAGCAATCTTCAGGTACCGAACACCGGGGAGCTGTTTTTT
TRBV6-2/TRBV6-3	TRBJ1-6	many	-	CASTIAGDQSPLHF	TGTGCCAGCACCATCGCAGGGGATCAATCACCCCTCCACTTT
TRBV4-2	TRBJ2-6	few	-	CASSQRLSPGANVLTF	TGTGCCAGCAGCCAGAGACTTTCCCCTGGGGCCAACGTCCTGACTTTC
TRBV6-2/TRBV6-3	TRBJ1-5	few	TRBD1	CASSSRTGGEAQHF	TGTGCCAGCAGTTCCAGGACAGGGGGAGAGGCCCAGCATTTT
TRBV7-2	TRBJ1-4	many	-	CASSSGVTNEKLFF	TGTGCCAGCAGCTCCGGCGTGACTAATGAAAAACTGTTTTTT
TRBV6-2/TRBV6-3	TRBJ1-2	few	-	CASSGGETNSPLGYTF	TGTGCCAGCAGTGGGGGGGAGACAAACTCGCCCCTCGGCTACACCTTC
TRBV20-1	TRBJ2-5	-	-	CSARARGLRETQYF	TGCAGTGCTAGAGCCCGGGGGCTGAGAGAGACCCAGTACTTC
TRBV12-5	TRBJ1-3	many	-	CASGGNSGNTIYF	TGTGCTAGTGGGGGAAACTCTGGAAACACCATATATTTT
TRBV9	TRBJ1-1	few	TRBD1	CASSPWDSQNTEAFF	TGTGCCAGCAGCCCCTGGGACAGCCAGAACACTGAAGCTTTCTTT
TRBV27	TRBJ2-2	-	-	CASSLNRARTGELFF	TGTGCCAGCAGTTTGAACAGGGCCAGGACCGGGGAGCTGTTTTTT
TRBV10-3	TRBJ2-3	few	TRBD1	CAIQGAGVDTQYF	TGTGCCATACAGGGGGCGGGGGTCGATACGCAGTATTTT
TRBV4-2	TRBJ2-7	few	-	CASGGAGRTAEQYF	TGTGCCAGCGGGGGGGCAGGGCGAACCGCCGAGCAGTACTTC
TRBV5-1	TRBJ2-1	many	TRBD1	CASSLAPSGGVEQFF	TGCGCCAGCAGCTTGGCCCCCTCAGGGGGCGTAGAGCAGTTCTTC
TRBV12-5	TRBJ2-2	-	-	CASGRAVGELFF	TGTGCTAGTGGCAGGGCGGTCGGGGAGCTGTTTTTT
TRBV20-1	TRBJ2-3	few	-	CSARDPNSVTDTQYF	TGCAGTGCTCGGGATCCGAACTCAGTCACAGATACGCAGTATTTT
TRBV7-3	TRBJ2-1	-	TRBD2	CASSPIVRGGGYNEQFF	TGTGCCAGCAGCCCCATTGTGAGAGGCGGGGGGTACAATGAGCAGTTCTTC
TRBV20-1	TRBJ2-1	few	-	CSARAPPGQFF	TGCAGTGCTAGAGCCCCGCCTGGGCAGTTCTTC
TRBV29-1	TRBJ2-5	-	TRBD1	CSVRGTGRQETQYF	TGCAGCGTCCGCGGGACAGGGCGACAAGAGACCCAGTACTTC